These 24 T cell receptor beta chains originate from one sample sequenced in a study of blood T cell repertoires in COVID-19. The protocol was immunoSEQ multiplex PCR, while the TCRdb copy is restricted to in-frame clones and leaves out a portion. Of 45,000 to 60,000 clones in the sample, 89% were seen once. Sequenced: peripheral blood. These TCRs come from a man between 60 and 75 years old with acute or convalescent COVID-19.

This clone occurred once. This rearrangement joins TRBV30 to TRBJ2-3; 9 bases align to TRBD1. The germline V gene encodes CDR1 GTSNPN and CDR2 SVGIG (reference sequence). This CDR3 comprises 15 residues. Unmatched junction bases numbered 5, after V lost 2 bases and J lost 2 bases. CDR3 protein: CAWSPGQGDTDTQYF. The CDR3 coding sequence is TGTGCCTGGAGTCCGGGACAGGGCGACACAGATACGCAGTATTTT.

This clone has just one count. This chain links TRBV6-5 with TRBJ1-1; D is uncertain. V gave up 6 bases and J gave up 0 bases, with 8 bases separating them. Germline CDR1 is MNHEY and CDR2 is SVGAGI. CDR3 length: 13 residues. In DNA, the CDR3 is TGTGCCAGCAGCGATCAGGTGAACACTGAAGCTTTCTTT. This gives the protein CASSDQVNTEAFF.

V is TRBV2 and J is TRBJ2-4; 7 bases align to TRBD2. This CDR3 comprises 18 residues. Germline assignment: CDR1 SNHLY and CDR2 FYNNEI. V shed 5 bases and J 0 bases; nucleotides not matched to a gene: 13. In nucleotides, the CDR3 is TGTGCCAGCAGTCCAGGGAGGGAGGTGGGTTTAGCCAAAAACATTCAGTACTTC. This encodes CASSPGREVGLAKNIQYF. Complete variable domain (other parts from reference TRBV2 and TRBJ2-4): EPEVTQTPSHQVTQMGQEVILRCVPISNHLYFYWYRQILGQKVEFLVSFYNNEISEKSEIFDDQFSVERPDGSNFTLKIRSTKLEDSAMYFCASSPGREVGLAKNIQYFGAGTRLSVL.

The rearrangement uses TRBV19 and TRBJ2-1, with D possibly being TRBD1 (7 bases). The CDR3 spans 16 residues. CDR1 is LNHDA, CDR2 SQIVND, per germline (reference sequence). V gave up 7 bases and J gave up 6 bases, with 22 bases separating them. CDR3 loop: CASIPSTGRQVNEQFF. In nucleotides, the CDR3 is TGTGCCAGTATCCCATCGACAGGGAGGCAGGTCAATGAGCAGTTCTTC. The full variable domain, rest sourced from reference TRBV19 and TRBJ2-1, is DGGITQSPKYLFRKEGQNVTLSCEQNLNHDAMYWYRQDPGQGLRLIYYSQIVNDFQKGDIAEGYSVSREKKESFPLTVTSAQKNPTAFYLCASIPSTGRQVNEQFFGPGTRLTVL.

The chain is built from TRBV5-1 and TRBJ2-5, with 7 positions matching TRBD2. Trimming removed 4 bases from V and 2 bases from J; junction bases left unmatched: 5. The CDR3 has 14 amino acids. In germline, CDR1 is SGHRS, CDR2 YFSETQ. The DNA for the CDR3 is TGCGCCAGCAGCCTAGCGGACAATCAAGAGACCCAGTACTTC. Its protein product is CASSLADNQETQYF.

This sequence joins TRBV21-1 and TRBJ1-4; the tabulated D call, TRBD1, remains unverified against the DNA. TRBV21-1 represents a pseudogene. The CDR3 has 18 residues. Written as DNA, the CDR3 is TGTGCCAGCAGCTTTCCCCACGGTCAGGGTGCAACTAATGAAAAACTGTTTTTT. Its protein is CASSFPHGQGATNEKLFF.

The rearrangement joins TRBV5-6 to TRBJ1-4, with a possible D match to TRBD1 (6 bases). Between the trimmed V and J ends, which lost 2 bases and 8 bases, there was a span of 19 bases. The CDR3 is 16 amino acids. In germline, CDR1 is SGHDT, CDR2 YYEEEE. As DNA, the CDR3 is TGTGCCAGCAGCTTAGGCCCCTCAGGGGCCGGGGAAAAACTGTTTTTT. Amino acids: CASSLGPSGAGEKLFF.

This chain links TRBV18 with TRBJ1-3, with D possibly TRBD1 on 5 matching bases. CDR3 length: 14 residues. Germline V gene sequence: CDR1 KGHSH, CDR2 LQKENI. The V gene lost 2 bases and the J gene lost 1 base, with 6 bases spanning the gap. As DNA, the CDR3 is TGTGCCAGCTCACCAGGGACTTCTGGAAACACCATATATTTT. Its protein product is CASSPGTSGNTIYF.

A single count supports this clone. The J gene is TRBJ1-1, the V gene TRBV18, with D uncertain. V was cut by 4 bases and J by 0 bases, with 9 bases left in between. The V gene's germline CDR1 is KGHSH and CDR2 LQKENI. The CDR3 totals 14 residues. The CDR3 reads CASSHDGVNTEAFF. CDR3 nucleotides: TGTGCCAGCTCACATGACGGGGTGAACACTGAAGCTTTCTTT. Drawing the rest from reference TRBV18 and TRBJ1-1, the complete variable domain is NAGVMQNPRHLVRRRGQEARLRCSPMKGHSHVYWYRQLPEEGLKFMVYLQKENIIDESGMPKERFSAEFPKEGPSILRIQQVVRGDSAAYFCASSHDGVNTEAFFGQGTRLTVV.

The CDR3 is CASKRGNQPQHF. The CDR3 bases are TGTGCCAGCAAGAGGGGCAATCAGCCCCAGCATTTT. This chain connects TRBV6-5 to TRBJ1-5; unclear D gene. Germline V CDR1 and CDR2: MNHEY, SVGAGI. This CDR3 spans 12 amino acids. The ends were cut back, 7 bases at V and 2 bases at J, with 6 bases in the middle.

The chain recombines TRBV27 with TRBJ2-2; no firm D call. Germline assignment: CDR1 MNHEY and CDR2 SMNVEV (reference sequence). This CDR3 contains 14 residues. V was trimmed by 5 bases and J by 8 bases, leaving 15 bases between them. This chain's CDR3 is CASSLPAAPGELFF. DNA of the CDR3: TGTGCCAGCAGTCTTCCGGCGGCCCCGGGGGAGCTGTTTTTT.

The V call is TRBV5-1, the J call TRBJ1-4; 7 bases line up with TRBD1. CDR1 and CDR2 (germline): SGHRS, YFSETQ. The V and J ends lost 4 bases and 8 bases, in that order; junction bases with no gene match: 14. The CDR3 covers 16 residues. CDR3 sequence reads: CASSGGRTGVGEKLFF. For the CDR3, the DNA is TGCGCCAGCAGCGGGGGACGAACAGGGGTGGGCGAAAAACTGTTTTTT.

The chain is built from TRBV5-1 and TRBJ2-5, with D maybe TRBD2 (5 bases). Germline CDR1 SGHRS, CDR2 YFSETQ. Trimming stripped 0 bases from V and 5 bases from J, with 14 bases between. CDR3 size: 15 residues. CDR3 bases: TGCGCCAGCAGCTTGGGGGGATCCCGAGGGGAGACCCAGTACTTC. Protein product: CASSLGGSRGETQYF. Filled out from reference TRBV5-1 and TRBJ2-5, the complete variable domain reads KAGVTQTPRYLIKTRGQQVTLSCSPISGHRSVSWYQQTPGQGLQFLFEYFSETQRNKGNFPGRFSGRQFSNSRSEMNVSTLELGDSALYLCASSLGGSRGETQYFGPGTRLLVL.

The chain carries TRBV6-5 and TRBJ2-5; 7 nucleotides line up with TRBD1. The germline V gene encodes CDR1 MNHEY and CDR2 SVGAGI. With V trimmed by 5 bases and J by 8 bases, 11 bases remained unmatched. The CDR3 consists of 14 residues. CDR3 sequence reads: CASSLNRGSDTQYF. CDR3 DNA: TGTGCCAGCAGTCTCAACAGGGGCTCAGATACCCAGTACTTC.

J is TRBJ1-4 and V is TRBV5-4; 9 bases match TRBD1. The CDR3 is 19 residues long. Germline trimming cut 3 bases from V and 4 bases from J; bases unmatched to any gene: 16. Germline V gene sequence: CDR1 SGHNT, CDR2 YYREEE (reference sequence). CDR3 in DNA: TGTGCCAGCAGCTCCTACCGTCCCGGGACAGGGACTATTAATGAAAAACTGTTTTTT. Encoded protein: CASSSYRPGTGTINEKLFF.

The chain recombines TRBV30 with TRBJ2-7; maybe TRBD2 (5 bases). Trimming removed 3 bases from V and 5 bases from J, with 8 bases in between. This CDR3 region has 11 residues. CDR1 and CDR2 (germline): GTSNPN, SVGIG (reference sequence). CDR3 sequence: CAWSRGDEQYF. The DNA for the CDR3 is TGTGCCTGGAGCCGGGGAGACGAGCAGTACTTC.

The genes are TRBV27 and TRBJ1-3, with 7 bases aligning to TRBD1. The CDR3 runs 13 residues. Germline V lookup: CDR1 MNHEY, CDR2 SMNVEV (reference sequence). With V trimmed by 9 bases and J by 3 bases, 5 bases remained unmatched. The CDR3 loop reads CASQGGGGNTIYF. CDR3 DNA: TGTGCCAGTCAGGGGGGAGGTGGAAACACCATATATTTT.

This clone was seen just once. V usage is TRBV11-2 and J usage is TRBJ1-2; D not certain. CDR1 and CDR2 (germline): SGHAT, FQNNGV. The CDR3 runs to 14 residues. Between the trimmed V and J ends, which lost 0 bases and 3 bases, there was a span of 8 bases. The CDR3 spells CASSLESSDYGYTF. DNA for the CDR3: TGTGCCAGCAGCTTAGAGAGTAGTGACTATGGCTACACCTTC.

The chain links TRBV7-9 to TRBJ2-7; TRBD1 is a possible D gene (6 bases). V was clipped by 5 bases and J by 5 bases, with 13 bases between them. CDR3 length equals 13 residues. Per germline, CDR1 SEHNR and CDR2 FQNEAQ (reference sequence). This chain's CDR3 is CASSERGKHEQYF. In nucleotides, the CDR3 is TGTGCCAGCAGCGAGAGGGGGAAACACGAGCAGTACTTC.

This rearrangement joins TRBV2 to TRBJ2-1; TRBD1 might be the D (6 bases). Germline CDR1 and CDR2: SNHLY and FYNNEI. Trimming took 3 bases from V and 6 from J, leaving 9 bases between them. This CDR3 spans 13 amino acids. DNA for the CDR3: TGTGCCAGCAGTGACAGAGGGGGCAATGAGCAGTTCTTC. It specifies CASSDRGGNEQFF.

The rearrangement uses TRBV24-1 and TRBJ2-6; TRBD1 agrees at 8 bases. This CDR3 spans 18 amino acids. The V segment lost 5 bases and the J segment 0 bases; nucleotides outside the gene matches: 8. The germline V gene has CDR1 KGHDR and CDR2 SFDVKD. The CDR3 here is CATSVSGTGYSGANVLTF. The CDR3 coding sequence is TGTGCCACCAGTGTTTCCGGGACAGGTTACTCTGGGGCCAACGTCCTGACTTTC.

This sequence joins TRBV2 and TRBJ1-6; 8 bases match TRBD1. V lost 0 bases and J lost 9; bases outside the gene matches: 4. Germline loops: CDR1 SNHLY, CDR2 FYNNEI. The CDR3 loop spans 15 amino acids. The CDR3, as DNA: TGTGCCAGCAGTGAAGCGCGGACAGGGCTTTCACCCCTCCACTTT. Protein product: CASSEARTGLSPLHF.

The genes are TRBV5-4 and TRBJ1-3; D not certain. The germline gives CDR1 SGHNT, CDR2 YYREEE (reference sequence). There are 12 residues in the CDR3. V was trimmed by 3 bases and J by 3 bases, leaving 4 bases between them. The CDR3 loop is CASSSFGNTIYF. The CDR3 nucleotides are TGTGCCAGCAGCTCATTTGGAAACACCATATATTTT.

The CDR3 DNA reads as TGTGCCAGCAGTGGGGGACAGGTGAACACTGAAGCTTTCTTT. Protein product: CASSGGQVNTEAFF. V gene TRBV6-6 combines with J gene TRBJ1-1, with 8 positions matching TRBD1. The CDR3 is made up of 14 amino acids. Germline V CDR1 and CDR2: MNHNY, SVGAGI (reference sequence). V was pared by 5 bases and J by 0 bases, with 2 bases of the junction left unmatched.